This passage covers 23 T cell receptor beta chains from one sample sequenced in a study of CD8+CD57+ T cells in acquired aplastic anemia. For CDR3 and TCR beta VDJ profiling, genomic DNA was the template used. One entry per CDR3 protein, called by TCRdb with MiXCR from the reads. The sample contains some 240,000 distinct CDR3 sequences, almost 35% of which appear only once. Sequencing input: sorted CD4+, CD8+, or CD8+CD57+ T cells (not recorded which) from PBMCs. Receptors were obtained from a human donor in good health, serving as a control.

As concerns this clonotype: The germline gene is not matched at one end of the junction; a read error may be the cause. J is TRBJ1-1 and V is TRBV11-1; TRBD1 is a possible D gene (5 bases). The CDR3 contains 15 residues. Looked up from germline, CDR1 is SGHAT and CDR2 is FQDESV (reference sequence). CDR3 bases: TGTGCCGGCAGCCCTCGGGGGTGGGCTAACACTGAAGCTTTCTTT. Amino acids: CAGSPRGWANTEAFF.

The chain links TRBV29-1 to TRBJ2-1; TRBD1 aligns across 7 bases. Germline V CDR1 and CDR2: SQVTM, ANQGSEA. V was pared by 8 bases and J by 1 base, with 8 bases of the junction left unmatched. This CDR3 contains 14 residues. The DNA for the CDR3 is TGCAGCACCCGGACAGGCGTTTCCTACAATGAGCAGTTCTTC. Its translation is CSTRTGVSYNEQFF.

The chain employs TRBV5-1 and TRBJ2-4, with D possibly being TRBD2 (6 bases). This CDR3 is built from 14 residues. From germline, CDR1 is SGHRS and CDR2 YFSETQ. Trimming took off 4 bases at V and 4 bases at J, with 12 bases between the two ends. CDR3 sequence (DNA): TGCGCCAGCAGCCCGTGGAGGGAAAAAAACATTCAGTACTTC. Encoded protein: CASSPWREKNIQYF. Looking up the rest from reference TRBV5-1 and TRBJ2-4 gives the full variable domain: KAGVTQTPRYLIKTRGQQVTLSCSPISGHRSVSWYQQTPGQGLQFLFEYFSETQRNKGNFPGRFSGRQFSNSRSEMNVSTLELGDSALYLCASSPWREKNIQYFGAGTRLSVL.

The chain recombines TRBV12-3 or TRBV12-4 with TRBJ2-5, with D hard to call. V was cut by 4 bases and J by 1 base, with 13 bases left in between. The CDR3 length is 15 residues. The CDR3 DNA reads TGTGCCAGCAGTTACTCGTCCGGGCGCCAAGAGACCCAGTACTTC. It translates to CASSYSSGRQETQYF.

This chain joins TRBV11-2 and TRBJ1-3; D not certain. The V gene's germline CDR1 is SGHAT and CDR2 FQNNGV. The V end was cut by 3 bases, the J end by 3 bases, with 12 bases between. The CDR3 consists of 15 residues. Written as DNA, the CDR3 is TGTGCCAGCAGCTTTGGCTCCCCTATTGGAAACACCATATATTTT. Amino acids: CASSFGSPIGNTIYF.

The chain uses TRBV10-1 and TRBJ1-6, with D hard to call. Germline V lookup: CDR1 WNHNN, CDR2 SYGVQD (reference sequence). Trimming took off 6 bases at V and 16 bases at J, with 13 bases between the two ends. The CDR3 contains 11 residues. CDR3 region: CASRARVPLHF. CDR3 DNA: TGCGCCAGCAGGGCGAGGGTCCCTCTCCACTTT.

This clonotype was observed a few times. V usage is TRBV4-1 and J usage is TRBJ2-7; D is ambiguous. Germline CDR1 is MGHRA and CDR2 is YSYEKL. Trimming pared 4 bases from V and 3 bases from J, leaving 16 bases between. This CDR3 region has 15 residues. CDR3 region: CASSPSPHGDYEQYF. CDR3 in DNA: TGCGCCAGCAGCCCCAGCCCACACGGAGACTACGAGCAGTACTTC.

This clonotype was picked up a small number of times. A much larger clone differs from this one at a single base, so this may be a read error. The chain is built from TRBV9 and TRBJ1-2; D unresolved. Looked up from germline, CDR1 is SGDLS and CDR2 is YYNGEE. The CDR3 consists of 14 residues. The CDR3 DNA follows: TGTGACAGCAGCGTAGTGCCAGCCACTGGAGGCTACACCTTC. It codes for CDSSVVPATGGYTF. The whole variable domain, filled in from reference TRBV9 and TRBJ1-2, reads DSGVTQTPKHLITATGQRVTLRCSPRSGDLSVYWYQQSLDQGLQFLIQYYNGEERAKGNILERFSAQQFPDLHSELNLSSLELGDSALYFCDSSVVPATGGYTFGSGTRLTVV.

A word on this clonotype: This may be a read error, as it is one base from a much larger clone. This chain uses TRBV19 with TRBJ2-7, with a tentative D call TRBD2 (5 bases). V was trimmed by 0 bases and J by 9 bases, leaving 15 bases between them. This CDR3 has 14 amino acids. The germline gives CDR1 LNHDA, CDR2 SQIVND (reference sequence). The DNA for the CDR3 is TGTGCCAGTAGTATAGATTCTAGCAGGAGGTGGCAGTACTTC. It is translated as CASSIDSSRRWQYF.

This clonotype was picked up one time. The rearrangement links TRBV18 to TRBJ2-5; D is ambiguous. This CDR3 contains 14 residues. Germline CDR1 is KGHSH and CDR2 is LQKENI. V lost 3 bases and J 0 bases, leaving 8 bases between the germline ends. The CDR3 protein is CASSPDLNQETQYF. Written as DNA, the CDR3 is TGTGCCAGCTCACCTGATTTGAACCAAGAGACCCAGTACTTC.

Concerning this clonotype: This may be a read error: a much more frequent sequence differs by one nucleotide. V is TRBV2 and J is TRBJ2-7, with TRBD2 identical over 8 bases. Trimming removed 6 bases from V and 0 bases from J; junction bases left unmatched: 7. Looked up from germline, CDR1 is SNHLY and CDR2 is FYNNEI. The CDR3 spans 15 residues. Written as DNA, the CDR3 is TGTGCCAGCAGCCCGAGCGGGGGAGACTCCTACGAGCAGTACTTC. Translation gives CASSPSGGDSYEQYF.

Ten or more counts support this clonotype. This rearrangement joins TRBV2 to TRBJ1-5; D unclear. There are 13 residues in the CDR3. Germline V gives CDR1 SNHLY, CDR2 FYNNEI. Trimming took 3 bases from V and 0 from J, leaving 3 bases between them. The CDR3: CASSDDSNQPQHF. In nucleotides, the CDR3 is TGTGCCAGCAGTGACGATAGCAATCAGCCCCAGCATTTT.

This clonotype occurred a few times. This may be a read error: a much more frequent sequence differs by one nucleotide. The genes are TRBV24-1 and TRBJ1-4, with TRBD1 matching over 9 bases. CDR1 and CDR2 from the germline V gene are KGHDR and SFDVKD. The CDR3 is 16 amino acids. The CDR3 loop is CAILERLGTGYEKPFF. For the CDR3, the DNA is TGTGCCATCCTTGAGCGACTCGGGACAGGGTATGAAAAACCGTTTTTT.

Comments on this clonotype: It is likely a read error, because the conserved phenylalanine at the end of the CDR3 is missing. The DNA is left out, because the CDR3 cannot be placed on it with certainty; the CDR3 is given as TCRdb lists it. This rearrangement joins TRBV5-1 to TRBJ2-7; the listed D gene, TRBD2, was not tested against the DNA. The CDR3 is 9 residues long, counting both termini. Germline V CDR1 and CDR2: SGHRS, YFSETQ. This CDR3 is CASSLILAG.

The chain carries TRBV2 and TRBJ2-7; 8 bases map to TRBD1. The germline V gene encodes CDR1 SNHLY and CDR2 FYNNEI. Unmatched junction bases numbered 9, after V lost 3 bases and J lost 2 bases. This CDR3 is 16 amino acids long. The CDR3 DNA reads TGTGCCAGCAGTGAGACAGGGGTTAGAGTCCCCTACGAGCAGTACTTC. The encoded protein is CASSETGVRVPYEQYF.

The genes are TRBV5-6 and TRBJ1-5; no definite D call. V was clipped by 6 bases and J by 1 base, with 11 bases between them. The CDR3 sequence is 14 residues long. Per germline, CDR1 SGHDT and CDR2 YYEEEE. The CDR3 sequence is CASNKGWSNQPQHF. DNA for the CDR3: TGTGCCAGCAACAAAGGGTGGAGCAATCAGCCCCAGCATTTT.

The rearrangement uses TRBV11-2 and TRBJ1-1, with a weak D call TRBD1 (6 bases). Germline CDR1 is SGHAT and CDR2 is FQNNGV. The V and J ends lost 5 bases and 4 bases respectively, with 14 bases between them. The CDR3 totals 14 residues. CDR3 nucleotides: TGTGCCAGCAGCGGGAACAGGGTGAGCACTGAAGCTTTCTTT. The encoded protein is CASSGNRVSTEAFF. Full variable domain (missing parts from reference TRBV11-2 and TRBJ1-1): EAGVAQSPRYKIIEKRQSVAFWCNPISGHATLYWYQQILGQGPKLLIQFQNNGVVDDSQLPKDRFSAERLKGVDSTLKIQPAKLEDSAVYLCASSGNRVSTEAFFGQGTRLTVV.

The chain employs TRBV28 and TRBJ1-1; D may be TRBD1 (5 bases). V gave up 8 bases and J gave up 4 bases, with 14 bases separating them. The germline gives CDR1 MDHEN, CDR2 SYDVKM. The CDR3 spans 13 residues. The CDR3 DNA follows: TGTGCCAGCTTACCGGGAGGGGCCACTGAAGCTTTCTTT. Its protein is CASLPGGATEAFF.

This clonotype showed up just a few times. This may come from a read error, since a much larger clone is one base off. The CDR3 does not end in the conserved phenylalanine or tryptophan, so this is likely a read error. The chain recombines TRBV20-1 with TRBJ1-1; D not certain. The length of the CDR3 is 13 residues. V lost 0 bases, J lost 4 bases, and 9 bases lay in between. Germline V gene lookup returns CDR1 DFQATT and CDR2 SNEGSKA (reference sequence). CDR3 sequence: CSARDRRSTEAFL. CDR3 nucleotides: TGCAGTGCTAGAGATCGCAGGTCCACTGAAGCTTTCCTT.

This rearrangement joins TRBV5-1 to TRBJ1-4, with 8 bases lining up with TRBD1. The CDR3 runs to 15 residues. Germline V gene lookup returns CDR1 SGHRS and CDR2 YFSETQ. The J segment lost 7 bases and the V segment lost 4 bases, leaving 9 bases of the junction unmatched. CDR3 in DNA: TGCGCCAGCAGCAGATCAGGGGGCCTAGGTGAAAAACTGTTTTTT. As protein: CASSRSGGLGEKLFF.

The chain couples TRBV7-2 to TRBJ2-5, with D maybe TRBD1 (6 bases). The CDR3 is 13 amino acids. The ends were cut back, 2 bases at V and 3 bases at J, with 7 bases in the middle. CDR1 is SGHTA, CDR2 FQGNSA, per germline. The DNA for the CDR3 is TGTGCCAGCAGCTTATGGACAGAAGAGACCCAGTACTTC. Translation gives CASSLWTEETQYF.

This rearrangement joins TRBV12-3 or TRBV12-4 to TRBJ1-2; D gene unclear. This CDR3 is built from 12 residues. Between the trimmed V and J ends, which lost 1 base and 8 bases, there was a span of 8 bases. The CDR3, as DNA: TGTGCCAGCAGTTTAGAACGAGGAGGCTACACCTTC. Translating it yields CASSLERGGYTF.

This chain links TRBV29-1 with TRBJ1-2; maybe TRBD1 (5 bases). Per germline, CDR1 SQVTM and CDR2 ANQGSEA. There are 12 residues in the CDR3. The V gene lost 7 bases and the J gene lost 8 bases, with 17 bases spanning the gap. This chain's CDR3 is CSAGGKLVGYTF. DNA for the CDR3: TGCAGCGCCGGGGGGAAGCTGGTGGGCTACACCTTC.